A selection of T cell receptor beta chains follows, all from one sample in a study of early T cells in non-severe SARS-CoV-2 infection. TCRdb ran MiXCR on the 5' RACE reads and lists one entry per CDR3 protein. The sample gives roughly 46,000 distinct CDR3 sequences, over 6% of which show up once; roughly 4.8% is in the top ten. Sample: whole blood. All receptors come from an adult who was a healthcare worker with PCR-confirmed SARS-CoV-2 infection or an uninfected control (not recorded which). Both conserved end residues are part of each CDR3. A D gene is named only where the DNA matches it firmly. Size is omitted from some rows. Given values are once, few, many or a class for expanded clones.

>many|TRBV6-1|TRBJ1-4|TRBD1
CASRDGTANEKLFF
TGTGCCAGCAGGGACGGGACAGCTAATGAAAAACTGTTTTTT
>few|TRBV20-1|TRBJ1-6|NA
CSAREDRPYNSPLHF
TGCAGTGCTAGAGAGGACAGACCCTATAATTCACCCCTCCACTTT
>many|TRBV20-1|TRBJ1-1|NA
CSASLVTEAFF
TGCAGTGCTTCCCTAGTAACTGAAGCTTTCTTT
>few|TRBV7-6|TRBJ2-2|TRBD1
CASSSDRATGELFF
TGTGCCAGCAGCTCGGACAGGGCAACCGGGGAGCTGTTTTTT
>many|TRBV25-1|TRBJ1-2|NA
CASSDSYQRTNYGYTF
TGTGCCAGCAGTGATTCGTACCAGAGAACTAACTATGGCTACACCTTC
>few|TRBV2|TRBJ2-3|NA
CASNRLVSSSTDTQYF
TGTGCCAGCAATCGACTAGTCTCCTCTAGCACAGATACGCAGTATTTT
>many|TRBV20-1|TRBJ1-3|TRBD1
CSAFRDRGTGNTIYF
TGCAGTGCTTTCCGGGACAGGGGAACGGGAAACACCATATATTTT
>NA|TRBV4-1|TRBJ2-3|NA
CASSQDPTLDTQYF
TGCGCCAGCAGCCAAGATCCGACGTTGGATACGCAGTATTTT
>NA|TRBV5-1|TRBJ1-4|NA
CASTLGLSANEKLFF
TGCGCCAGCACCTTGGGTCTCTCAGCTAATGAAAAACTGTTTTTT
>few|TRBV12-3/TRBV12-4|TRBJ2-7|NA
CASSLLGQPYEQYF
TGTGCCAGCAGTTTACTCGGACAGCCCTACGAGCAGTACTTC
>medium-sized|TRBV5-1|TRBJ2-5|NA
CASSLRQETQYF
TGCGCCAGCAGCTTGCGGCAAGAGACCCAGTACTTC
>NA|TRBV5-5|TRBJ1-3|NA
CASSLQSGNTIYF
TGTGCCAGCAGCTTGCAGTCTGGAAACACCATATATTTT
>NA|TRBV4-3|TRBJ2-3|NA
CASSQGSGSSTDTQYF
TGCGCCAGCAGCCAAGGGTCGGGCAGTAGCACAGATACGCAGTATTTT
>many|TRBV7-9|TRBJ2-3|NA
CASTLTESTDTQYF
TGTGCCAGCACCCTGACGGAGAGCACAGATACGCAGTATTTT
>NA|TRBV2|TRBJ2-7|NA
CASSEIYEQYF
TGTGCCAGCAGTGAAATCTACGAGCAGTACTTC
>NA|TRBV5-4|TRBJ2-5|NA
CASRAGTADRETQYF
TGTGCCAGCAGGGCCGGGACTGCAGATCGGGAGACCCAGTACTTC
>once|TRBV2|TRBJ2-3|TRBD1
CASGDSQNTDTQYF
TGTGCCAGCGGGGACAGCCAAAACACAGATACGCAGTATTTT
>NA|TRBV20-1|TRBJ2-2|NA
CSARDPTWGGPSPNTGELFF
TGCAGTGCTAGAGATCCGACCTGGGGGGGCCCATCCCCGAACACCGGGGAGCTGTTTTTT
>NA|TRBV9|TRBJ2-6|NA
CASSVEGEGQAHSGANVLTF
TGTGCCAGCAGCGTAGAAGGGGAGGGACAGGCTCACTCTGGGGCCAACGTCCTGACTTTC
>many|TRBV6-6|TRBJ1-4|TRBD1
CASSPADRGTEKLFF
TGTGCCAGCAGTCCGGCGGACAGGGGGACTGAAAAACTGTTTTTT
>few|TRBV6-2/TRBV6-3|TRBJ2-5|TRBD2
CASSYSTRLAGVLQETQYF
TGTGCCAGCAGTTACTCAACCCGACTAGCGGGGGTCCTCCAAGAGACCCAGTACTTC
>NA|TRBV11-1|TRBJ1-1|NA
CASSSGVRVEAFF
TGTGCCAGCAGCTCTGGGGTAAGGGTTGAAGCTTTCTTT
>many|TRBV19|TRBJ2-3|NA
CASSTRTASTDTQYF
TGTGCCAGTAGTACGAGGACAGCTAGCACAGATACGCAGTATTTT
>NA|TRBV29-1|TRBJ2-7|NA
CSVWDVAYEQYF
TGCAGCGTATGGGACGTCGCCTACGAGCAGTACTTC
>few|TRBV11-2|TRBJ2-7|TRBD1
CASRPDRRPFEQYF
TGTGCCAGCAGACCGGACAGGAGGCCCTTTGAGCAGTACTTC
>few|TRBV27|TRBJ2-7|NA
CASSSRRTRGRVGFDEQYF
TGTGCCAGCAGTTCAAGGAGGACGAGGGGCAGGGTCGGATTCGACGAGCAGTACTTC
>NA|TRBV6-2/TRBV6-3|TRBJ1-5|NA
CASSSPGLNQPQHF
TGTGCCAGCAGTTCCCCGGGGCTCAATCAGCCCCAGCATTTT
>many|TRBV7-9|TRBJ2-7|TRBD2
CASSASGEYEQYF
TGTGCCAGCAGCGCCAGCGGGGAGTACGAGCAGTACTTC
>many|TRBV30|TRBJ1-5|NA
CAWSSYQNSNQPQHF
TGTGCCTGGAGTTCATATCAGAATAGCAATCAGCCCCAGCATTTT
>many|TRBV4-3|TRBJ1-3|NA
CASSQARRGSGNTIYF
TGCGCCAGCAGCCAAGCCAGGCGGGGGTCCGGAAACACCATATATTTT
>many|TRBV7-3|TRBJ2-5|TRBD1
CASSSPGTGGAETQYF
TGTGCCAGCAGCTCGCCCGGGACAGGGGGCGCAGAGACCCAGTACTTC
>NA|TRBV6-2/TRBV6-3|TRBJ2-5|NA
CASSYVDFQETQYF
TGTGCCAGCAGTTACGTAGACTTCCAAGAGACCCAGTACTTC
>NA|TRBV16|TRBJ1-3|NA
CASSQRAIDPGNTIYF
TGTGCCAGCAGCCAACGGGCGATCGATCCTGGAAACACCATATATTTT
>many|TRBV20-1|TRBJ2-1|NA
CSARDGRPSSYNEQFF
TGCAGTGCTAGAGATGGTAGGCCAAGCTCCTACAATGAGCAGTTCTTC
>few|TRBV4-2|TRBJ2-5|NA
CASSQTTGGDQETQYF
TGTGCCAGCAGCCAGACTACCGGGGGCGACCAAGAGACCCAGTACTTC